The present TCR beta chain was sequenced within a study of T cell responses to AZD1222 COVID-19 vaccine. Points from the study as a whole: At study baseline, merely five or six AZD1222 recipients were seropositive. All repertoire sampling was performed exclusively after the peak T cell response. Spike-specific TCR breadth and depth went up after people got two AZD1222 doses.

Assay: immunoSEQ multiplex PCR; the TCRdb copy retains only in-frame clones and omits some. The table includes about 270,000 clones, about 94% detected once. In germline, CDR1 is MNHEY, CDR2 SVGAGI. The V end was cut by 6 bases, the J end by 8 bases, with 13 bases between. The CDR3 totals 12 residues. This clone was counted between two and nine times. Its antigen is still unknown. The sequences come from peripheral blood, collected 28 days after the second AZD1222 dose. The chain couples TRBV6-5 to TRBJ1-2, with D hard to call. This receptor was identified in an adult who received the AZD1222 COVID-19 vaccine. The DNA for the CDR3 is TGTGCCAGCAGACACCCGGATGGGGGCTACACCTTC. It translates to CASRHPDGGYTF.